The entry below gives a single T cell receptor (beta chain) sequence along with its context. The antigen is unknown. The sample belongs to a study of OX40 agonist ivuxolimab in advanced cancers. Study details: Participants, around 80% male, averaged roughly 59 years of age, ranging from roughly 20 to 80. Therapy given before enrollment (anti-PD-1, anti-PD-L1 or anti-CTLA-4) was allowed, and around 41% had some. Study-level findings and limits: CD8+ T cells showed, on average, more clonal expansion than CD4+ cells.

The CDR3 is made up of 16 amino acids. The V gene lost 1 base and the J gene lost 0 bases, with 14 bases spanning the gap. Germline V gene sequence: CDR1 SQVTM, CDR2 ANQGSEA. The data were produced by immunoSEQ multiplex PCR, yet TCRdb's version contains in-frame clones alone and is incomplete. The profile shows more than 75,000 clones, under 95% of them singletons. Source: CD4+ or CD8+ T cells sorted from blood, taken in a trial of the OX40 agonist ivuxolimab. This sequence joins TRBV29-1 and TRBJ2-3; a possible D gene is TRBD2 (6 bases). The clonotype was recovered from an adult with an advanced solid tumor such as melanoma, head and neck, liver or kidney cancer. The CDR3 DNA reads as TGCAGCGTTGAAGGAGCGGGCAGCCTTAGCACAGATACGCAGTATTTT. Its protein product is CSVEGAGSLSTDTQYF.